This T cell receptor (beta chain) was recorded in a study of metastatic and nonmetastatic thyroid tumors. Looking at the study overall: Repertoires were compared across blood and tumor or nodule tissue from malignant and benign thyroid patients. Findings and caveats of the study: A significant increase in TCR beta diversity was reportedly seen in malignant thyroid tumors relative to benign nodules, in blood and tumor.

V shed 4 bases and J shed 0 bases, with 10 bases lying between them. The CDR3 runs 15 residues. Per the germline V gene, CDR1 is SGDLS and CDR2 is YYNGEE. TCRdb reanalyzed the PCR reads via MiXCR. The data contain tens of thousands of clones, about 30% of them singletons. At least ten counts were recorded for this clone. Its antigen is still unknown. The entire patient cohort was treatment-naive prior to thyroid surgery. The receptor's source is a female donor with papillary thyroid cancer or a benign thyroid nodule (not recorded which). Some clones in this sample may be carry-over from other donors' samples. Input material: tumor tissue. The V gene is TRBV9, the J gene TRBJ1-4; the D gene is possibly TRBD1 (6 bases). The CDR3 spells CASSRRTATNEKLFF. The CDR3 region has the DNA TGTGCCAGCAGCCGTCGGACAGCAACTAATGAAAAACTGTTTTTT.